Listed below are T cell receptor beta chains from one sample, sequenced in a study of regulatory T cells in long-lasting Graves disease. TCRdb recomputed calls from the multiplex PCR reads with MiXCR, one row per CDR3 protein. The sample has about 540,000 distinct CDR3 sequences, approximately 13% seen once. These sequences were also reported in another study, on T cells in Graves' hyperthyroidism and ophthalmopathy.

This specimen consisted of peripheral blood mononuclear cells (PBMCs), obtained at new diagnosis, from a patient treated with antithyroid drugs. Source of these receptors: a man in his thirties or forties with Graves disease. The CDR3 runs from the conserved cysteine through the conserved F or W. The order of the fields is V gene, clone size, D gene, J gene, CDR3 DNA, CDR3 protein. D genes are given only for firm matches. Clone size, where shown, is once, few, many, or a class for clones that have expanded.

>TRBV5-1|-|-|TRBJ2-2
TGCGCCAGTCGACTCCGCAGGGACACCAACACCGGGGAGCTGTTTTTT
CASRLRRDTNTGELFF
>TRBV12-5|many|TRBD1|TRBJ1-2
TGTGCTAGTGGCTCCTCCGGCGGGGACAGGCACTATGGCTACACCTTC
CASGSSGGDRHYGYTF
>TRBV7-9|few|TRBD2|TRBJ2-1
TGTGCCAGCAGCTTAGGCCCGGGACTAGCGGATGAGCAGTTCTTC
CASSLGPGLADEQFF
>TRBV30|-|-|TRBJ1-1
TGTGCCTGGAGTGTACGGCGGGGGGATAGGCTTTTGAACACTGAAGCTTTCTTT
CAWSVRRGDRLLNTEAFF
>TRBV20-1|many|-|TRBJ2-7
TGCAGTGCTGACGGGACGGCCAGCTCCTACGAGCAGTACTTC
CSADGTASSYEQYF
>TRBV12-3/TRBV12-4|many|-|TRBJ1-1
TGTGCCAGCAGCTCCCCACGGCAGGTGGGACAAGCTTTCTTT
CASSSPRQVGQAFF
>TRBV12-3/TRBV12-4|-|TRBD1|TRBJ1-4
TGTGCCAGCAATTCCGGGACAGGGCACGGTGAAAAACTGTTTTTT
CASNSGTGHGEKLFF
>TRBV12-3/TRBV12-4|many|-|TRBJ1-2
TGTGCCAGCAGTTTCGGGGGCGCTAACTATGGCTACACCTTC
CASSFGGANYGYTF
>TRBV10-3|many|-|TRBJ2-7
TGTGCCATCAGTGATTTGGCAGGAGAGTCGAACGAGCAGTACTTC
CAISDLAGESNEQYF
>TRBV6-9|few|-|TRBJ1-5
TGTGCCAGCAGTTACGGCTTAGTAACTAGCAATCAGCCCCAGCATTTT
CASSYGLVTSNQPQHF
>TRBV27|many|TRBD2|TRBJ2-2
TGTGCCAGCAGACTAGCGGGAGGAATGGCCGGGGAGCTGTTTTTT
CASRLAGGMAGELFF
>TRBV13|few|-|TRBJ1-1
TGTGCCAGCAGATGGGGAGGGGGCACTGAAGCTTTCTTT
CASRWGGGTEAFF
>TRBV24-1|-|-|TRBJ1-4
TGTGCCACCAGTCAAGGGACGGCTAATGAAAAACTGTTTTTT
CATSQGTANEKLFF
>TRBV20-1|many|TRBD2|TRBJ2-5
TGCAGTGCTAGGGCCGGGACTAGCGCCGAGACCCAGTACTTC
CSARAGTSAETQYF
>TRBV29-1|-|-|TRBJ2-1
TGCAGCGTTGTATATCTATCCAATGAGCAGTTCTTC
CSVVYLSNEQFF
>TRBV6-2/TRBV6-3|few|TRBD2|TRBJ2-3
TGTGCCAGCAGTCCATTGCGGGGGGCGAGCGCAGATACGCAGTATTTT
CASSPLRGASADTQYF
>TRBV20-1|-|-|TRBJ1-2
TGCAGTGCTGGCGGTGGGGGCGGAACCACTAACTATGGCTACACCTTC
CSAGGGGGTTNYGYTF
>TRBV11-2|-|TRBD2|TRBJ2-5
TGTGCCAGCAGCTATCCGGGACTAGCGGGAGGCCGGGGAGAGACCCAGTACTTC
CASSYPGLAGGRGETQYF
>TRBV6-1|many|TRBD2|TRBJ2-7
TGTGCCAGCAGTGAGGGACTAGCGGGAATCGAGCAGTACTTC
CASSEGLAGIEQYF
>TRBV7-9|-|-|TRBJ1-6
TGTGCCAGCAGCTTAGCCAGGGCGGGAGATTCACCCCTCCACTTT
CASSLARAGDSPLHF
>TRBV2|many|-|TRBJ1-2
TGTGCCAGCACCCTCACCCCTTCCTATGGCTACACCTTC
CASTLTPSYGYTF
>TRBV2|many|-|TRBJ2-7
TGTGCCAGCAGGGGGTCGGATTCGGTTTCCTACGAGCAGTACTTC
CASRGSDSVSYEQYF
>TRBV14|many|-|TRBJ2-5
TGTGCCAGCAGCCAAACCGCGGAGACCCAGTACTTC
CASSQTAETQYF
>TRBV27|many|-|TRBJ2-1
TGTGCCAGCAGTCCTACAGGGTTGGAGCAGTTCTTC
CASSPTGLEQFF
>TRBV6-5|many|-|TRBJ2-1
TGTGCCAGCAGTTACAATCAGGAGCAGACTAGTCCTTTATACAATGAGCAGTTCTTC
CASSYNQEQTSPLYNEQFF
>TRBV24-1|many|-|TRBJ2-7
TGTGCCACCTCCCACCTACAGGGCAGCTCCTACGAGCAGTACTTC
CATSHLQGSSYEQYF
>TRBV30|many|TRBD2|TRBJ2-7
TGTGCCGGTAGGACTAGCGGGGGGTACGAGCAGTACTTC
CAGRTSGGYEQYF
>TRBV6-2/TRBV6-3|many|-|TRBJ2-1
TGTGCCAGCAGCCCCAGGGCAGGGTTGAGGAGTACGGGCTCGGATGAGCAGTTCTTC
CASSPRAGLRSTGSDEQFF
>TRBV19|few|-|TRBJ2-3
TGTGCCAGTAGAGCGGCGAGCGCTACTAGCACAGATACGCAGTATTTT
CASRAASATSTDTQYF
>TRBV6-2/TRBV6-3|many|TRBD1|TRBJ2-7
TGTGCCAGCAGTTACTCGACAGGGGGCGGTTACGAGCAGTACTTC
CASSYSTGGGYEQYF
>TRBV7-6|few|-|TRBJ2-3
TGTGCCAGCAGCAATGACTGGGCCGCGATGGGCACAGATACGCAGTATTTT
CASSNDWAAMGTDTQYF
>TRBV5-1|-|-|TRBJ2-7
TGCGCCAGCAGCCGGGACGGAGACCACGAGCAGTACTTC
CASSRDGDHEQYF
>TRBV9|-|-|TRBJ2-5
TGTGCCAGCAGCGTAGCAGAGGGAGGGGGCCAAGAGACCCAGTACTTC
CASSVAEGGGQETQYF
>TRBV24-1|-|-|TRBJ2-2
TGTGCCACCAACTCGGGGACCGGGGAGCTGTTTTTT
CATNSGTGELFF
>TRBV6-2/TRBV6-3|few|TRBD2|TRBJ2-1
TGTGCCAGCAGTTACCTAGCGGGTCGGGAGCAGTTCTTC
CASSYLAGREQFF
>TRBV12-3/TRBV12-4|many|TRBD2|TRBJ2-1
TGTGCCAGCAGTTTACCCATGGGACTAGCGGGCCGATTGTTGGGTGCCTCCTACAATGAGCAGTTCTTC
CASSLPMGLAGRLLGASYNEQFF
>TRBV24-1|few|-|TRBJ2-3
TGTGCCACCAGCCGCTCCGCGGGAAGGGATGCAGATACGCAGTATTTT
CATSRSAGRDADTQYF
>TRBV20-1|many|TRBD1|TRBJ2-7
TGCAGTGCTAGATCCCCCCGGGACAGGGGTTCCTACGAGCAGTACTTC
CSARSPRDRGSYEQYF
>TRBV9|-|-|TRBJ2-7
TGTGCCAGCAGCGTAGCAGCGGGCAGCACCTACGAGCAGTACTTC
CASSVAAGSTYEQYF
>TRBV11-1|many|-|TRBJ2-7
TGTGCCAGCAGCTTGACTTGGGACACTTACGAGCAGTACTTC
CASSLTWDTYEQYF
>TRBV27|many|TRBD2|TRBJ2-1
TGTGCCAGCAAAGGACCGGCCGGGAGGGATGAGCAGTTCTTC
CASKGPAGRDEQFF
>TRBV28|many|-|TRBJ1-2
TGTGCCAGCAGTGGGGGAGGCAGGGCCCTCTATGGCTACACCTTC
CASSGGGRALYGYTF
>TRBV28|many|TRBD1|TRBJ2-7
TGTGCCAGCACAACCCAGAGACAGGGAACCTACGAGCAGTACTTC
CASTTQRQGTYEQYF
>TRBV28|-|TRBD1|TRBJ1-5
TGTGCCAGCAAAACAGGGGGCTCAAATCAGCCCCAGCATTTT
CASKTGGSNQPQHF
>TRBV2|many|-|TRBJ2-7
TGTGCCAGCAGTGAAACGGTCGGAACCTACGAGCAGTACTTC
CASSETVGTYEQYF
>TRBV6-1|many|-|TRBJ2-1
TGTGCCAGCAGTCCGGACTGGAACAATGAGCAGTTCTTC
CASSPDWNNEQFF
>TRBV7-8|many|-|TRBJ2-5
TGTGCCAGCAGCGCAACGAACGAGGGGGTGGAGACCCAGTACTTC
CASSATNEGVETQYF
>TRBV18|many|TRBD2|TRBJ2-5
TGTGCCAGCTCACCAGGACTAGGCGAGACCCAGTACTTC
CASSPGLGETQYF